The next 29 T cell receptor beta chains were all read from a single sample in a study of cytomegalovirus exposure and HLA in healthy donors. Researchers ran the PCR with 60 Vbeta and 13 Jbeta primers. TCRdb's table, derived via immunoSEQ multiplex PCR, lists solely in-frame clones and lacks some. This table has some 190,000 clones, roughly 74% appearing once. The sample consisted of PBMCs. These receptors all come from a female donor in good health and CMV-seronegative.

The chain couples TRBV6-9 to TRBJ1-1, with 7 positions matching TRBD1. V shed 2 bases and J 6 bases; nucleotides not matched to a gene: 9. CDR1 and CDR2 (germline): MNHGY, SVAAGI. The CDR3 is 15 residues long. The CDR3 loop is CASSYRRGQFSEAFF. The CDR3 coding sequence is TGTGCCAGCAGTTATCGAAGGGGGCAATTTTCTGAAGCTTTCTTT.

This clone has just one count. The genes are TRBV11-2 and TRBJ2-1; D not certain. V shed 5 bases and J shed 0 bases, with 11 bases lying between them. The V gene's germline CDR1 is SGHAT and CDR2 FQNNGV. The CDR3 runs 15 residues. The CDR3 sequence is CASSPLPGSYNEQFF. CDR3 in DNA: TGTGCCAGCAGCCCACTTCCTGGCTCCTACAATGAGCAGTTCTTC.

The chain joins TRBV6-5 to TRBJ2-7; 9 bases match TRBD1. The junction had 4 bases not matched to a gene; V was cut back by 2 bases and J by 2 bases. CDR1 MNHEY and CDR2 SVGAGI come from the germline V gene. This CDR3 contains 15 residues. The CDR3 bases are TGTGCCAGCAGTTACGTGACAGGGGGAGCCTACGAGCAGTACTTC. It is translated as CASSYVTGGAYEQYF.

The rearrangement links TRBV2 to TRBJ2-5, with TRBD2 matching 7 bases. The germline CDR1 and CDR2 sequences are SNHLY and FYNNEI. Germline trimming cut 1 base from V and 2 bases from J; bases unmatched to any gene: 4. The CDR3 consists of 15 residues. This CDR3 reads CASSEVGREQETQYF. DNA for the CDR3: TGTGCCAGCAGTGAAGTAGGGAGGGAACAAGAGACCCAGTACTTC. The full variable domain, its missing parts supplied by reference TRBV2 and TRBJ2-5, is EPEVTQTPSHQVTQMGQEVILRCVPISNHLYFYWYRQILGQKVEFLVSFYNNEISEKSEIFDDQFSVERPDGSNFTLKIRSTKLEDSAMYFCASSEVGREQETQYFGPGTRLLVL.

The J gene is TRBJ1-5, the V gene TRBV19; 8 bases align to TRBD1. Germline CDR1 LNHDA, CDR2 SQIVND (reference sequence). CDR3 length: 17 amino acids. The junction had 9 bases not matched to a gene; V was cut back by 5 bases and J by 0 bases. The CDR3: CASSAGQGLGSNQPQHF. Here the CDR3 DNA reads TGTGCCAGTAGTGCCGGACAGGGATTGGGTAGCAATCAGCCCCAGCATTTT.

The gene calls are TRBV4-3 and TRBJ1-1; a weak D match, TRBD1 (6 bases). The CDR3 sequence is 14 residues long. CDR1 is LGHNA, CDR2 YSLEER, per germline. V lost 1 base and J 4 bases, leaving 10 bases between the germline ends. The CDR3 bases are TGCGCCAGCAGCCAAGTGCAGGGGACCACTGAAGCTTTCTTT. Translating gives CASSQVQGTTEAFF.

The CDR3 spells CASSYRGRGFQPQHF. In DNA form, the CDR3 reads TGTGCCAGCAGCTACAGGGGGCGAGGGTTTCAGCCCCAGCATTTT. V usage is TRBV25-1 and J usage is TRBJ1-5; TRBD1 matches at 9 bases. The CDR3 runs to 15 residues. J was trimmed by 6 bases and V by 6 bases; bases with no gene match: 9. The V gene's germline CDR1 is MGHDK and CDR2 SYGVNS.

The J gene is TRBJ2-5, the V gene TRBV11-3; 9 bases are shared with TRBD1. Germline CDR1 reads SGHNT; CDR2 reads YENEEA. The CDR3 has 14 amino acids. Germline trimming cut 9 bases from V and 5 bases from J; bases unmatched to any gene: 10. The CDR3 sequence is CASSLGTGKETQYF. In nucleotides, the CDR3 is TGTGCCAGTAGCCTTGGGACAGGGAAGGAGACCCAGTACTTC.

This clone has more than one count but fewer than ten. J is TRBJ1-4 and V is TRBV6-6; a possible D gene is TRBD1 (6 bases). V shed 2 bases and J shed 7 bases, with 11 bases lying between them. The CDR3 has 14 amino acids. CDR1 and CDR2 from the germline V gene are MNHNY and SVGAGI (reference sequence). The CDR3 here is CASSYVQGSEKLFF. CDR3 DNA sequence: TGTGCCAGCAGTTACGTACAGGGTAGTGAAAAACTGTTTTTT.

This clone was picked up one time. The chain couples TRBV7-9 to TRBJ2-3; D unresolved. With 1 base removed from V and 1 base from J, the gap between germline ends came to 9 bases. The CDR3 is made up of 15 amino acids. Germline V gene lookup returns CDR1 SEHNR and CDR2 FQNEAQ (reference sequence). The CDR3 sequence is CASSLVSPGTDTQYF. In DNA form, the CDR3 reads TGTGCCAGCAGCTTAGTGTCCCCGGGCACAGATACGCAGTATTTT. Combining the CDR3 with reference TRBV7-9 and TRBJ2-3 gives the whole variable domain DTGVSQNPRHKITKRGQNVTFRCDPISEHNRLYWYRQTLGQGPEFLTYFQNEAQLEKSRLLSDRFSAERPKGSFSTLEIQRTEQGDSAMYLCASSLVSPGTDTQYFGPGTRLTVL.

V is TRBV7-9 and J is TRBJ2-3; weak D call: TRBD2 (5 bases). Germline CDR1 SEHNR, CDR2 FQNEAQ (reference sequence). CDR3 size: 15 residues. V was trimmed by 5 bases and J by 2 bases, leaving 14 bases between them. The DNA for the CDR3 is TGTGCCAGCAGCGATTGGACTGGAAACACAGATACGCAGTATTTT. As protein: CASSDWTGNTDTQYF.

This clone has just a few counts. The genes are TRBV5-4 and TRBJ1-6, with TRBD1 as a possible D gene (6 bases). V gave up 0 bases and J gave up 7 bases, with 11 bases separating them. This CDR3 comprises 15 residues. Germline values: CDR1 SGHNT, CDR2 YYREEE (reference sequence). In DNA, the CDR3 is TGTGCCAGCAGCTTGGAGCGGACAGAAAATTCACCCCTCCACTTT. This translates into CASSLERTENSPLHF.

This clone came up a few times. The J gene is TRBJ2-6, the V gene TRBV28, with a weak D call TRBD2 (6 bases). Per germline, CDR1 MDHEN and CDR2 SYDVKM. V was pared by 11 bases and J by 4 bases, with 12 bases between. The CDR3 loop spans 13 amino acids. The CDR3 sequence: CAGGVPGANVLTF. For the CDR3, the DNA is TGTGCCGGAGGGGTCCCCGGGGCCAACGTCCTGACTTTC. Full variable domain (missing parts from reference TRBV28 and TRBJ2-6): DVKVTQSSRYLVKRTGEKVFLECVQDMDHENMFWYRQDPGLGLRLIYFSYDVKMKEKGDIPEGYSVSREKKERFSLILESASTNQTSMYLCAGGVPGANVLTFGAGSRLTVL.

This sequence joins TRBV2 and TRBJ2-7; a possible D gene is TRBD1 (6 bases). Germline V gives CDR1 SNHLY, CDR2 FYNNEI. This CDR3 region has 15 residues. V was shortened by 1 base and J by 4 bases, with 14 bases between the two germline ends. CDR3 in amino acids: CASSEVPRGGYEQYF. The CDR3 DNA sequence: TGTGCCAGCAGTGAAGTTCCCAGGGGTGGGTACGAGCAGTACTTC.

CDR3: CASTSGSTDTQYF. CDR3 nucleotides: TGTGCCAGCACTAGCGGGAGTACAGATACGCAGTATTTT. The V and J genes are TRBV28 and TRBJ2-3, with TRBD2 identical over 10 bases. V was pared by 7 bases and J by 3 bases, with 1 base of the junction left unmatched. Germline CDR1 and CDR2: MDHEN and SYDVKM. There are 13 residues in the CDR3.

As for this clone: The germline gene is not matched at one end of the junction; a read error may be the cause. The genes are TRBV7-3 and TRBJ2-1; a weak D match, TRBD2 (6 bases). The CDR3 spans 13 residues. CDR1 and CDR2 (germline): SGHTA, FQGTGA. CDR3: CACSLQSGVEQFF. The CDR3 coding sequence is TGTGCCTGCAGCTTACAATCGGGGGTCGAGCAGTTCTTC.

Worth noting for this clone: This CDR3 is missing its conserved last phenylalanine or tryptophan, likely due to a read error. The genes are TRBV28 and TRBJ1-5; 7 positions match TRBD1. The V segment lost 6 bases and the J segment 1 base; nucleotides outside the gene matches: 9. CDR3 length: 16 residues. From germline, CDR1 is MDHEN and CDR2 SYDVKM. CDR3 region: CASSAPDRRSNQPQHL. The CDR3 DNA reads TGTGCCAGCAGCGCCCCGGACAGGAGGAGCAATCAGCCCCAGCATCTT.

J is TRBJ2-5 and V is TRBV11-2; D remains ambiguous. The J call may be wrong; the DNA end is better matched by TRBJ2-7. Germline V gene lookup returns CDR1 SGHAT and CDR2 FQNNGV. The CDR3 loop spans 14 amino acids. The CDR3 region is CASSLAPSSYEQYF. For the CDR3, the DNA is TGTGCCAGCAGCTTAGCGCCTAGCTCCTACGAGCAGTACTTC.

This chain uses TRBV30 with TRBJ2-4; possibly TRBD1 for D (6 bases). The CDR3 loop spans 18 amino acids. V was clipped by 4 bases and J by 4 bases, with 26 bases between them. Germline V gene lookup returns CDR1 GTSNPN and CDR2 SVGIG (reference sequence). Here the CDR3 reads CAWKAGRGSPTIKNIQYF. CDR3 coding DNA: TGTGCCTGGAAGGCGGGCAGGGGTTCCCCAACCATAAAAAACATTCAGTACTTC. Variable domain in full (rest from reference TRBV30 and TRBJ2-4): SQTIHQWPATLVQPVGSPLSLECTVEGTSNPNLYWYRQAAGRGLQLLFYSVGIGQISSEVPQNLSASRPQDRQFILSSKKLLLSDSGFYLCAWKAGRGSPTIKNIQYFGAGTRLSVL.

V usage is TRBV29-1 and J usage is TRBJ1-1, with D possibly matching TRBD1 (5 bases). The CDR3 has 11 residues. V lost 4 bases and J 6 bases, leaving 9 bases between the germline ends. CDR1 is SQVTM, CDR2 ANQGSEA, per germline. In nucleotides, the CDR3 is TGCAGCGTTGGTCGGGGGGCTGAAGCTTTCTTT. Translating gives CSVGRGAEAFF.

The V call is TRBV30, the J call TRBJ1-5; the D gene is possibly TRBD1 (5 bases). The length of the CDR3 is 13 residues. CDR1 GTSNPN and CDR2 SVGIG come from the germline V gene (reference sequence). V shed 1 base and J shed 1 base, with 5 bases lying between them. CDR3 DNA: TGTGCCTGGAGTGAGGGGAGCAATCAGCCCCAGCATTTT. Translation gives CAWSEGSNQPQHF.

This chain joins TRBV11-3 and TRBJ2-1, with 10 bases identical to TRBD2. V lost 5 bases and J lost 9; bases outside the gene matches: 7. From germline, CDR1 is SGHNT and CDR2 YENEEA. The CDR3 has 14 amino acids. The CDR3 DNA is TGTGCCAGCAGCCGAAAGCGGGGGGGATTTGAGCAGTTCTTC. It encodes CASSRKRGGFEQFF.

V usage is TRBV6-1 and J usage is TRBJ2-5; D unclear. The CDR3 covers 14 residues. The germline V gene encodes CDR1 MNHNS and CDR2 SASEGT. V lost 1 base and J lost 0, with 6 bases in between. This CDR3 is CASSEGPYQETQYF. In nucleotides, the CDR3 is TGTGCCAGCAGTGAAGGTCCGTACCAAGAGACCCAGTACTTC.

The chain links TRBV30 to TRBJ2-7; maybe TRBD1 (5 bases). The CDR3 has 15 amino acids. Germline V CDR1 and CDR2: GTSNPN, SVGIG (reference sequence). Between the trimmed V and J ends, which lost 1 base and 3 bases, there was a span of 16 bases. The CDR3 nucleotides are TGTGCCTGGAGTGATAACAGGATGGACCTCTACGAGCAGTACTTC. Translated: CAWSDNRMDLYEQYF.

This chain uses TRBV7-9 with TRBJ1-2; 9 bases line up with TRBD1. V was pared by 5 bases and J by 8 bases, with 3 bases of the junction left unmatched. Germline-derived CDR1 and CDR2 are SEHNR and FQNEAQ (reference sequence). This CDR3 has 12 residues. The CDR3 loop reads CASSGQGLGYTF. The CDR3 nucleotides are TGTGCCAGCAGCGGACAGGGGTTGGGCTACACCTTC.

The chain joins TRBV2 to TRBJ1-1; D is unresolved. Trimming stripped 6 bases from V and 3 bases from J, with 11 bases between. This CDR3 has 13 residues. The germline CDR1 and CDR2 sequences are SNHLY and FYNNEI. The CDR3 sequence is CASRNLADTEAFF. The CDR3 DNA reads as TGTGCCAGCAGAAACCTAGCAGACACTGAAGCTTTCTTT.

The chain joins TRBV7-2 to TRBJ2-3; TRBD1 is a possible D gene (5 bases). Germline V gene data show CDR1 as SGHTA and CDR2 as FQGNSA. V dropped 1 base and J dropped 0 bases, with 11 bases sitting between them. This CDR3 is 16 amino acids long. The CDR3 protein is CASSLGSGPSTDTQYF. The CDR3 DNA sequence: TGTGCCAGCAGCTTAGGGTCAGGGCCTAGCACAGATACGCAGTATTTT.

This chain uses TRBV7-9 with TRBJ2-1; TRBD2 matches 7 bases. Per the germline V gene, CDR1 is SEHNR and CDR2 is FQNEAQ (reference sequence). With V trimmed by 5 bases and J by 15 bases, 13 bases remained unmatched. The length of the CDR3 is 13 residues. CDR3 in amino acids: CASSPRGGGVRFF. DNA for the CDR3: TGTGCCAGCAGCCCGAGAGGCGGGGGAGTTCGGTTCTTC.

The rearrangement joins TRBV5-1 to TRBJ1-1; D may be TRBD1 (5 bases). V lost 0 bases to trimming and J lost 4 bases, with 16 bases between them. Germline CDR1 reads SGHRS; CDR2 reads YFSETQ. The CDR3 totals 16 residues. The DNA of the CDR3 is TGCGCCAGCAGCTTGGCCAATGGGGGGGACGGCACTGAAGCTTTCTTT. Protein product: CASSLANGGDGTEAFF.